This T cell receptor beta chain was sequenced in a study of control samples from healthy donors and cancer patients. Germline V gene sequence: CDR1 SGHDN, CDR2 FVKESK. Unmatched junction bases numbered 2, after V lost 4 bases and J lost 6 bases. CDR3 length: 13 amino acids. TCRdb's table, derived via immunoSEQ multiplex PCR, lists solely in-frame clones and lacks some. The table includes some 190,000 clones, around 93% detected once. The chain couples TRBV14 to TRBJ1-2; 10 nucleotides align to TRBD1. The sample comprised blood. The TCR was taken from a man aged 25 to 40 in good health. The CDR3 region has the DNA TGTGCCAGCAGCCTCGGGACAGGGGATGGCTACACCTTC. Its translation is CASSLGTGDGYTF.